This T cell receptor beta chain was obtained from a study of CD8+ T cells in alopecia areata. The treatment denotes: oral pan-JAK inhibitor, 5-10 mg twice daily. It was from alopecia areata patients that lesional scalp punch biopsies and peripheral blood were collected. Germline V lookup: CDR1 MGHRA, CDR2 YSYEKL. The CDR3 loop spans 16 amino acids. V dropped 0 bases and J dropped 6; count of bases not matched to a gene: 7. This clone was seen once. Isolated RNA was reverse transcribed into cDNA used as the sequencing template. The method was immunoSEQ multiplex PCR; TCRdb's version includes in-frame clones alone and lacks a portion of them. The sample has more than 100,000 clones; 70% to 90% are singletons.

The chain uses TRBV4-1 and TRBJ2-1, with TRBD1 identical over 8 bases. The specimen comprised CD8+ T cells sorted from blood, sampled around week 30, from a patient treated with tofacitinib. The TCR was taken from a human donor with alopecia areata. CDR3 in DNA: TGCGCCAGCAGCCAAGATTGGGACAGGCTAACCAATGAGCAGTTCTTC. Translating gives CASSQDWDRLTNEQFF.